This T cell receptor (beta chain) came from a study of T cells in Graves' hyperthyroidism and ophthalmopathy. Worth noting for this clonotype: Its antigen is as yet unknown. Since a much larger clone is just one base distant, this may be a read error.

Amplified regions were TCR beta CDR3 sequences from RNA transcripts. With the HTBI primer set, the TCR CDR3 went through a first round of RT-PCR. TCRdb redid the calling of the multiplex PCR reads with MiXCR, one entry per CDR3 protein. There are approximately 380,000 distinct CDR3 sequences in the sample; approximately 20% occur only once, and about 4% lies in the top ten. Not enrolled were patients with uncontrolled infection, other autoimmune disease, pregnancy or lactation. Regarding the study as a whole: Most thyroid clonotypes expanded above 0.001 appeared in blood too.

CDR1 and CDR2 from the germline V gene are DFQATT and SNEGSKA (reference sequence). The CDR3 consists of 15 residues. The chain combines TRBV20-1 with TRBJ1-5, with unresolved D. The receptor was derived from a woman aged 18-29 years with Graves' hyperthyroidism. Material: blood. This CDR3 is CSARTGLYSNQPHHF. Written as DNA, the CDR3 is TGCAGTGCCAGGACTGGACTCTATAGCAATCAGCCCCATCATTTT.